The sample holds many counts of the clone carrying this TCR beta chain. These data originate in a study of identical twins. In TCRdb, the 5' RACE reads were re-called with MiXCR into one record per CDR3 protein. The data contain about 920,000 distinct CDR3 sequences, more than 9% of them singletons. Germline CDR1 reads DFQATT; CDR2 reads SNEGSKA (reference sequence). V shed 5 bases, J shed 5 bases, and the junction held 8 bases outside the gene matches. This CDR3 comprises 14 residues. Separately, the same data were catalogued under a study of yellow fever vaccine responses in identical twins.

The source of this sequence is a woman under 30 in good health. The sample taken for sequencing was PBMCs. V gene TRBV20-1 combines with J gene TRBJ2-3; TRBD2 matches at 9 bases. CDR3 nucleotide sequence: TGCAGTGCTGGGAGCGGGGGGCGGGGAGATACGCAGTATTTT. It specifies CSAGSGGRGDTQYF.